This T cell receptor beta chain was retrieved from a study of PD-L1 blockade in urothelial cancer. Some clones are missing from TCRdb's copy, which holds only in-frame ones; the method was immunoSEQ multiplex PCR. The sample contains about 87,000 clones, roughly 84% of which appear only once. Germline CDR1 reads MNHNS; CDR2 reads SASEGT. This CDR3 has 15 amino acids. V lost 4 bases to trimming and J lost 3 bases; unmatched junction nucleotides: 9. The time point denotes: pretreatment peripheral blood. The clonotype originates from a man in his 60s with urothelial cancer. This sequence joins TRBV6-1 and TRBJ2-7, with TRBD1 matching over 7 bases. This specimen consisted of PBMCs, obtained around atezolizumab (anti-PD-L1) treatment. Here the CDR3 DNA reads TGTGCCAGCAGTGCTCCGGGACAGACAAACTACGAGCAGTACTTC. Its protein is CASSAPGQTNYEQYF.